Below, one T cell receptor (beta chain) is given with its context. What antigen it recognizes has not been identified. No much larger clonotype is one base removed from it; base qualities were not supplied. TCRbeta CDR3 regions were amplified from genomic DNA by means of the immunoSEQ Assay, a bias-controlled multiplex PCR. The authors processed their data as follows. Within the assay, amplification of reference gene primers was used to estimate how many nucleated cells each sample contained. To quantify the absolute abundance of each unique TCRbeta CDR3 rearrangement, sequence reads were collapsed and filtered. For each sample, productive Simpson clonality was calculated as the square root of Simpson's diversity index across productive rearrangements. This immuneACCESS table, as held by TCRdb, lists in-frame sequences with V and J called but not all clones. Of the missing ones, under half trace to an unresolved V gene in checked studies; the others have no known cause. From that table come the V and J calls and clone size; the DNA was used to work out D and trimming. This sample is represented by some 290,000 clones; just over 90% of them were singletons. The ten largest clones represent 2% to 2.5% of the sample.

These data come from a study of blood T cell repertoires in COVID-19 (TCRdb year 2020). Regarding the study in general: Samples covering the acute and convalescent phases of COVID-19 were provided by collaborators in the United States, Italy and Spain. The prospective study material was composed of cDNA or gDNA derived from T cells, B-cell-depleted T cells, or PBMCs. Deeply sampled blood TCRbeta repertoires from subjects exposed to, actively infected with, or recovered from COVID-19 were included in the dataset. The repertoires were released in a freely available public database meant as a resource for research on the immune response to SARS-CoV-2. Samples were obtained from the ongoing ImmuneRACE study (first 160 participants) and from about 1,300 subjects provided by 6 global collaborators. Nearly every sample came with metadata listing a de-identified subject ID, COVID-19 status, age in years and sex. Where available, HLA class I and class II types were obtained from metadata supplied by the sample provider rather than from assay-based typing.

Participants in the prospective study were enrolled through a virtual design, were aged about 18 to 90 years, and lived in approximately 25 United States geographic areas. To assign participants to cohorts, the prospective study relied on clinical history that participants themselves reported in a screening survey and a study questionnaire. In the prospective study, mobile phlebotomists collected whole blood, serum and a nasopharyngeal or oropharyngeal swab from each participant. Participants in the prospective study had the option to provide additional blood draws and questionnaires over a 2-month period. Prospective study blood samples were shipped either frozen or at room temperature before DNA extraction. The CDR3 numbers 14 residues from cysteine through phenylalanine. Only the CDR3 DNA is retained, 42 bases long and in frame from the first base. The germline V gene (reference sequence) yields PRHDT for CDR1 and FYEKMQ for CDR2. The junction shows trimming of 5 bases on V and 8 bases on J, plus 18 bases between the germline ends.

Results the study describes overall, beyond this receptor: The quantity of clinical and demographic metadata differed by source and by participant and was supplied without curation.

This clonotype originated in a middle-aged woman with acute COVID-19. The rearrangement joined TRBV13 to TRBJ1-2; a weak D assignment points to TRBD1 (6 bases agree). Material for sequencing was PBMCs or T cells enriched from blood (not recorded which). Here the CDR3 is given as CASSPRGGSEGYTF. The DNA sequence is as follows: TGTGCCAGCAGCCCAAGGGGGGGGTCGGAGGGCTACACCTTC.